The next 26 T cell receptor beta chains were all read from a single sample in a study of shared clonotypes between healthy human individuals. Method: immunoSEQ multiplex PCR; TCRdb's copy keeps in-frame clones and lacks some. The sample yields approximately 1,500,000 clones, approximately 96% seen once. What was sequenced was naive CD4+ T cells sorted from blood. Subset: CD45RA+ positively selected. These receptors were collected from a man aged 25 to 40 in good health.

As concerns this clone: Other nucleotide sequences from this sample produce the same CDR3. The rearrangement uses TRBV5-6 and TRBJ2-1; D remains unclear. V was clipped by 0 bases and J by 10 bases, with 5 bases between them. The CDR3 has 11 residues. In germline, CDR1 is SGHDT, CDR2 YYEEEE. The CDR3 reads CASSLGGEQFF. CDR3 DNA: TGTGCCAGCAGCTTGGGCGGAGAGCAGTTCTTC.

The chain links TRBV29-1 to TRBJ2-5; D is possibly TRBD1 (5 bases). From germline, CDR1 is SQVTM and CDR2 ANQGSEA. V was cut by 0 bases and J by 1 base, with 9 bases left in between. The length of the CDR3 is 14 residues. For the CDR3, the DNA is TGCAGCGTTGAAGATTCAGGGATCCAAGAGACCCAGTACTTC. Translation gives CSVEDSGIQETQYF.

This clone was counted once. The chain links TRBV10-2 to TRBJ1-2; possibly TRBD1 for D (5 bases). The CDR3 extends over 16 amino acids. CDR1 is WSHSY and CDR2 is SAAADI in the germline V gene. Trimming cost V 2 bases and J 8 bases, with 21 bases left between them. CDR3 nucleotides: TGCGCCAGCAGTGAGGTTTTGGGTCGGGGCTCTCTCGGCTACACCTTC. This translates into CASSEVLGRGSLGYTF.

The rearrangement uses TRBV6-5 and TRBJ2-7; 7 bases are shared with TRBD2. V trimming: 2 bases; J trimming: 2 bases; junction bases outside the gene matches: 6. The CDR3 sequence is 15 residues long. Germline V gene data show CDR1 as MNHEY and CDR2 as SVGAGI. CDR3 in DNA: TGTGCCAGCAGTTACACTGCAGCGGGGCCCTACGAGCAGTACTTC. It codes for CASSYTAAGPYEQYF.

Of note for this clone: Distinct nucleotide sequences in the sample also encode this CDR3. The genes are TRBV7-8 and TRBJ2-3; D is unresolved. The CDR3 runs 11 residues. V gave up 3 bases and J gave up 4 bases, with 2 bases separating them. CDR1 and CDR2 (germline): SGHVS, FQNEAQ. CDR3: CASSLADTQYF. CDR3 DNA sequence: TGTGCCAGCAGCTTGGCAGATACGCAGTATTTT.

In its sample, this clone was seen once. The gene calls are TRBV5-1 and TRBJ2-3; D unclear. The germline V gene encodes CDR1 SGHRS and CDR2 YFSETQ. CDR3 length: 13 amino acids. V dropped 0 bases and J dropped 5 bases, with 7 bases sitting between them. Here the CDR3 DNA reads TGCGCCAGCAGCTTGGAGGGTTTAGATACGCAGTATTTT. This translates into CASSLEGLDTQYF.

This clone was detected only once. The chain employs TRBV13 and TRBJ2-2; TRBD2 matches at 7 bases. The trim removed 0 bases at V and 2 bases at J, leaving 3 bases unmatched. CDR3 length equals 16 residues. CDR1 PRHDT and CDR2 FYEKMQ come from the germline V gene (reference sequence). CDR3 bases: TGTGCCAGCAGCTTAGGGACTAGCCGAAACACCGGGGAGCTGTTTTTT. It codes for CASSLGTSRNTGELFF.

CDR3 DNA: TGTGCCAGCAGCTTATTCGAGAACACTGAAGCTTTCTTT. This sequence encodes CASSLFENTEAFF. This chain joins TRBV7-6 and TRBJ1-1; D call uncertain. CDR3 length: 13 amino acids. Trimming shortened V by 2 bases and J by 1 base, and 5 bases separated the two germline ends. Germline CDR1 reads SGHVS; CDR2 reads FNYEAQ.

In its sample, this clone was seen many times. The V call is TRBV6-5, the J call TRBJ2-6; D gene uncertain. This CDR3 is built from 14 residues. The V end lost 3 bases, the J end lost 3 bases, and 6 bases lay between the germline ends. Germline CDR1 is MNHEY and CDR2 is SVGAGI. CDR3 protein: CASSYLGGANVLTF. CDR3 coding DNA: TGTGCCAGCAGTTATTTGGGTGGGGCCAACGTCCTGACTTTC.

This clone has only one observation. The CDR3 sequence is CASSLALQGANYGYTF. For the CDR3, the DNA is TGTGCCAGCAGCTTGGCCTTACAGGGGGCAAACTATGGCTACACCTTC. The chain couples TRBV5-6 to TRBJ1-2; 9 bases fit TRBD1. The germline CDR1 and CDR2 sequences are SGHDT and YYEEEE. V was clipped by 0 bases and J by 2 bases; unmatched bases: 5. The CDR3 spans 16 residues.

The genes are TRBV6-5 and TRBJ2-5; D unresolved. This CDR3 has 11 residues. CDR1 and CDR2 (germline): MNHEY, SVGAGI. V lost 6 bases to trimming and J lost 3 bases, with 5 bases between them. CDR3 bases: TGTGCCAGCAGCCCTAAAGAGACCCAGTACTTC. It translates to CASSPKETQYF.

The rearrangement links TRBV2 to TRBJ1-1, with D uncertain. The V end was cut by 7 bases, the J end by 1 base, with 7 bases between. The CDR3 is made up of 12 amino acids. Germline V gene data show CDR1 as SNHLY and CDR2 as FYNNEI. In nucleotides, the CDR3 is TGTGCCAGCACCAACCCGAACACTGAAGCTTTCTTT. Translated: CASTNPNTEAFF.

The chain has TRBV5-1 and TRBJ2-1; D may correspond to TRBD1 or TRBD2 (5 bases each). This CDR3 spans 14 amino acids. The germline V gene encodes CDR1 SGHRS and CDR2 YFSETQ. Trimming left V 6 bases short and J 5 bases short, with 15 bases between. The CDR3 here is CASTWGSVDNEQFF. The CDR3 region has the DNA TGCGCCAGCACCTGGGGGTCCGTTGACAATGAGCAGTTCTTC.

V is TRBV7-9 and J is TRBJ2-7; either TRBD1 or TRBD2 may supply D (5 bases each). The germline CDR1 and CDR2 sequences are SEHNR and FQNEAQ (reference sequence). This CDR3 spans 15 amino acids. V gave up 8 bases and J gave up 0 bases, with 17 bases separating them. Written as DNA, the CDR3 is TGTGCCAGCGGGACCAACCCCCGGAGCTCCTACGAGCAGTACTTC. Its protein product is CASGTNPRSSYEQYF.

There are a few counts of this clone. J is TRBJ2-1 and V is TRBV7-9, with a possible D match to TRBD2 (6 bases). Trimming cost V 3 bases and J 6 bases, with 15 bases left between them. The CDR3 has 15 residues. Germline V lookup: CDR1 SEHNR, CDR2 FQNEAQ (reference sequence). CDR3 nucleotide sequence: TGTGCCAGCAGCTTGGGTCAGGGAGGTGGCAATGAGCAGTTCTTC. Amino acid sequence: CASSLGQGGGNEQFF.

V gene TRBV2 combines with J gene TRBJ1-1, with TRBD1 identical over 8 bases. The V gene's germline CDR1 is SNHLY and CDR2 FYNNEI. Unmatched junction bases numbered 3, after V lost 9 bases and J lost 0 bases. The CDR3 has 13 amino acids. The CDR3 is CARQGVVNTEAFF. The CDR3 DNA reads TGTGCCAGACAGGGGGTAGTGAACACTGAAGCTTTCTTT. Supplemented by reference TRBV2 and TRBJ1-1, the full variable domain reads EPEVTQTPSHQVTQMGQEVILRCVPISNHLYFYWYRQILGQKVEFLVSFYNNEISEKSEIFDDQFSVERPDGSNFTLKIRSTKLEDSAMYFCARQGVVNTEAFFGQGTRLTVV.

The J gene is TRBJ2-1, the V gene TRBV18, with unresolved D. Trimming stripped 6 bases from V and 5 bases from J, with 11 bases between. CDR1 is KGHSH, CDR2 LQKENI, per germline. This CDR3 spans 13 amino acids. The CDR3 reads CASSPKANNEQFF. Written as DNA, the CDR3 is TGTGCCAGCTCGCCCAAGGCTAACAATGAGCAGTTCTTC. Looking up the rest from reference TRBV18 and TRBJ2-1 gives the full variable domain: NAGVMQNPRHLVRRRGQEARLRCSPMKGHSHVYWYRQLPEEGLKFMVYLQKENIIDESGMPKERFSAEFPKEGPSILRIQQVVRGDSAAYFCASSPKANNEQFFGPGTRLTVL.

In nucleotides, the CDR3 is TGTGCCAGCAGCTTAACCCTCGGTGAGGAAAAACTGTTTTTT. Translated, it gives CASSLTLGEEKLFF. The chain links TRBV7-2 to TRBJ1-4; no firm D call. This CDR3 has 14 residues. Germline V CDR1 and CDR2: SGHTA, FQGNSA. V was cut by 2 bases and J by 8 bases, with 12 bases left in between.

The chain employs TRBV6-5 and TRBJ1-2; weak D call: TRBD1 (5 bases). The germline gives CDR1 MNHEY, CDR2 SVGAGI. The CDR3 spans 16 residues. With 4 bases removed from V and 2 bases from J, the gap between germline ends came to 17 bases. The CDR3 loop reads CASSWTVDTGNYGYTF. The CDR3 DNA reads TGTGCCAGCAGTTGGACGGTGGACACCGGAAACTATGGCTACACCTTC.

The chain has TRBV11-2 and TRBJ1-2; D not resolved. The CDR3 has 13 residues. Germline values: CDR1 SGHAT, CDR2 FQNNGV. The ends were cut back, 5 bases at V and 2 bases at J, with 9 bases in the middle. Here the CDR3 reads CASSPDTNYGYTF. CDR3 nucleotide sequence: TGTGCCAGCAGCCCAGACACCAACTATGGCTACACCTTC.

The chain links TRBV7-9 to TRBJ2-7, with D unclear. This CDR3 region has 14 residues. V dropped 5 bases and J dropped 6 bases, with 17 bases sitting between them. The germline V gene encodes CDR1 SEHNR and CDR2 FQNEAQ (reference sequence). As DNA, the CDR3 is TGTGCCAGCAGCGGCGTTTGGCCCGTGAGCGAGCAGTACTTC. Translated, it gives CASSGVWPVSEQYF. The full variable domain, with the rest looked up from reference TRBV7-9 and TRBJ2-7, is DTGVSQNPRHKITKRGQNVTFRCDPISEHNRLYWYRQTLGQGPEFLTYFQNEAQLEKSRLLSDRFSAERPKGSFSTLEIQRTEQGDSAMYLCASSGVWPVSEQYFGPGTRLTVT.

The chain joins TRBV14 to TRBJ2-7, with TRBD1 matching 10 bases. Trimming cost V 4 bases and J 6 bases; bases outside gene matches: 6. In germline, CDR1 is SGHDN, CDR2 FVKESK. There are 14 residues in the CDR3. CDR3: CASSPRDRGFEQYF. The CDR3 nucleotides read TGTGCCAGCAGCCCCCGGGACAGGGGATTCGAGCAGTACTTC.

The genes are TRBV28 and TRBJ1-1, with TRBD1 as a possible D gene (6 bases). V lost 1 base and J 7 bases, leaving 10 bases between the germline ends. CDR3 length: 13 amino acids. CDR1 is MDHEN, CDR2 SYDVKM, per germline. DNA of the CDR3: TGTGCCAGCAGTTTATTGGGGGGCGTTGAAGCTTTCTTT. It codes for CASSLLGGVEAFF.

This chain connects TRBV5-4 to TRBJ1-1; 8 nucleotides agree with TRBD1. The CDR3 contains 14 residues. V was pared by 5 bases and J by 4 bases, with 7 bases of the junction left unmatched. Germline CDR1 and CDR2: SGHNT and YYREEE (reference sequence). The CDR3 region has the DNA TGTGCCAGCAGAATGGACAGGGCGGGCACTGAAGCTTTCTTT. Translating gives CASRMDRAGTEAFF.

The CDR3 DNA follows: TGCGCCAGCAGCCGAGAGCAGGGTATTTCCTACGAGCAGTACTTC. It translates to CASSREQGISYEQYF. The rearrangement uses TRBV5-1 and TRBJ2-7; possible D gene TRBD1, 5 bases. V lost 4 bases and J 1 base, leaving 15 bases between the germline ends. Germline CDR1 is SGHRS and CDR2 is YFSETQ. The CDR3 is 15 amino acids. Drawing the rest from reference TRBV5-1 and TRBJ2-7, the complete variable domain is KAGVTQTPRYLIKTRGQQVTLSCSPISGHRSVSWYQQTPGQGLQFLFEYFSETQRNKGNFPGRFSGRQFSNSRSEMNVSTLELGDSALYLCASSREQGISYEQYFGPGTRLTVT.

This clone was picked up one time. CDR3 DNA: TGCGCCAGCAGCTTGCACACCGCAGGGCGCTCGAATGAAAAACTGTTTTTT. It codes for CASSLHTAGRSNEKLFF. This chain links TRBV5-1 with TRBJ1-4, with a tentative D call TRBD1 (5 bases). V lost 1 base and J lost 5, with 18 bases in between. The CDR3 spans 17 residues. CDR1 and CDR2 from the germline V gene are SGHRS and YFSETQ.